The present T cell receptor beta chain was sequenced within a study of T cell responses to AZD1222 COVID-19 vaccine. The trim removed 3 bases at V and 1 base at J, leaving 5 bases unmatched. Germline lookup yields CDR1 KGHSH and CDR2 LQKENI. The CDR3 extends over 15 amino acids. The repertoire was sequenced with immunoSEQ multiplex PCR; TCRdb's copy has only in-frame clones and lacks some. The profile shows 130,000 to 150,000 clones, about 86% of them singletons. This clonotype was sampled from an adult who received the AZD1222 COVID-19 vaccine. This specimen was peripheral blood, taken 28 days after the second AZD1222 dose. The chain employs TRBV18 and TRBJ1-1; 7 bases map to TRBD1. CDR3 DNA sequence: TGTGCCAGCTCACCTACCCGGACAGGGAACACTGAAGCTTTCTTT. Encoded protein: CASSPTRTGNTEAFF.